The T cell receptor beta chain under discussion was sequenced for a study of T cell responses to AZD1222 COVID-19 vaccine. The CDR3 length is 14 residues. The germline V gene encodes CDR1 LGHNA and CDR2 YNFKEQ. Here immunoSEQ multiplex PCR was the method, and the copy in TCRdb shows in-frame clones only, minus some. The sample lists 150,000 or so clones, roughly 91% occurring once. With regard to this clone: At one of its ends the junction is not consistent with the germline gene, which may arise from a read error.

This material consisted of peripheral blood, taken on day 0 of AZD1222 vaccination. The rearrangement joins TRBV4-2 to TRBJ1-2, with D maybe TRBD1 (6 bases). This TCR was recovered from an adult in good health. The CDR3 DNA sequence: TGTGCCAGCAGCCAAGCCTTACTTGGGGGGCAGATTTTCTTC. Protein sequence: CASSQALLGGQIFF.